This is a list of T cell receptor beta chains from one sample in a study of neurological immune-mediated disorders. TCRdb analysed the 5' RACE reads with MiXCR anew, one entry per CDR3 protein. The sample carries about 10,000 distinct CDR3 sequences, roughly 20% recorded once. Input material: CD8+ T cells from blood. These receptors were taken from a middle-aged woman with multiple sclerosis. The CDR3 runs from the conserved cysteine through the conserved F or W. The D gene is left open where the match is weak. The listing skips clone size in some rows; elsewhere it reads once, few, many or a size class.

cdr3_nt cdr3_aa v_call cdr3_length j_call clone_size d_call
TGTGCCACCGGCCTGTGGACCGGGGAGCTGTTTTTT CATGLWTGELFF TRBV19 12 TRBJ2-2 many NA
TGCAGCGTTGAATGGACAGGGCGGGCGCGGAACACTGAAGCTTTCTTT CSVEWTGRARNTEAFF TRBV29-1 16 TRBJ1-1 medium-sized TRBD1
TGTGCCAGCAGTTTTCTCCTTCGGGAGCAGTTCTTC CASSFLLREQFF TRBV12-3/TRBV12-4 12 TRBJ2-1 many NA
TGTGCCAGCAGCTTCACTAGCGGGGGGGCAAGTGAGCAGTTCTTC CASSFTSGGASEQFF TRBV7-2 15 TRBJ2-1 few TRBD2
TGTGCCAGCAGCGTGGCGGGGATCAGCACAGATACGCAGTATTTT CASSVAGISTDTQYF TRBV9 15 TRBJ2-3 NA NA
TGCAGTGCTAGGTTGGGCTACGAGCAGTACTTC CSARLGYEQYF TRBV20-1 11 TRBJ2-7 medium-sized NA
TGCGCCAGCAGCCAAGACAGAACAGATACGCAGTATTTT CASSQDRTDTQYF TRBV4-1 13 TRBJ2-3 many NA
TGTGCCAGCAGCTTGGCTCTAGCTCTCTACGAGCAGTACTTC CASSLALALYEQYF TRBV5-6 14 TRBJ2-7 many NA
TGCGCCAGCAGCTTGGGGACAGGGGCAAACGAGCAGTACTTC CASSLGTGANEQYF TRBV5-1 14 TRBJ2-7 many TRBD1
TGCGCCAGCAGCGGGAGGACAGTCAGCTCCTACAATGAGCAGTTCTTC CASSGRTVSSYNEQFF TRBV5-1 16 TRBJ2-1 medium-sized NA
TGCGCCAGCAGCCCTTGGGGAGACGAGCAGTACTTC CASSPWGDEQYF TRBV5-1 12 TRBJ2-7 medium-sized NA
TGCAGCGCCTCTAACACTGAAGCTTTCTTT CSASNTEAFF TRBV29-1 10 TRBJ1-1 many NA
TGTGCCAGCTCAAGACCGGGACAGGAAAACTATGGCTACACCTTC CASSRPGQENYGYTF TRBV18 15 TRBJ1-2 NA TRBD1
TGTGCCAGCAGTTTTGGGGGGGCATCCTACGAGCAGTACTTC CASSFGGASYEQYF TRBV7-9 14 TRBJ2-7 many NA
TGTGCCAGCAGCAAAGTCTCAGGGGGTGCGGGATGGGGCGAGCAGTACTTC CASSKVSGGAGWGEQYF TRBV21-1 17 TRBJ2-7 NA NA
TGTGCCAGCAGTGAGGCTCGGAGCTCCTACGAGCAGTACTTC CASSEARSSYEQYF TRBV25-1 14 TRBJ2-7 many NA
TGTGCCAGCAGCCATTTCCGTTTTCGCGGGAGGCTCGGGGGCAATGAGCAGTTCTTC CASSHFRFRGRLGGNEQFF TRBV14 19 TRBJ2-1 many TRBD2
TGTGCCAGCAGCTCTACAGGGTACAATGAGCAGTTCTTC CASSSTGYNEQFF TRBV7-9 13 TRBJ2-1 many NA
TGCAGCGTTGAATCCGACAGCATGAACACTGAAGCTTTCTTT CSVESDSMNTEAFF TRBV29-1 14 TRBJ1-1 NA NA
TGCGCCAGCACCCGCTATGGGGACAGGGGCAGAGAGTGGTATGGCTACACCTTC CASTRYGDRGREWYGYTF TRBV5-1 18 TRBJ1-2 many TRBD1
TGTGCCAGCAGTGTAGGGGAAAAACTGTTTTTT CASSVGEKLFF TRBV2 11 TRBJ1-4 NA NA
TGCAGCGTTTGGACAGGGGGCGTATTTAACACTGAAGCTTTCTTT CSVWTGGVFNTEAFF TRBV29-1 15 TRBJ1-1 medium-sized TRBD1
TGCGCCAGCAGCCAAGAAATCTCTGGGAGCTATGGCTACACCTTC CASSQEISGSYGYTF TRBV4-3 15 TRBJ1-2 NA NA
TGTGCCAGCAGCGAGAGCAGGGGGCTCTATAATTCACCCCTCCACTTT CASSESRGLYNSPLHF TRBV7-9 16 TRBJ1-6 many TRBD1
TGTGCCAGCACTACAGGGGATCAGCCCCAGCATTTT CASTTGDQPQHF TRBV6-5 12 TRBJ1-5 few TRBD1
TGCGCCAGCAGCCTGGGACATTTGAACACTGAAGCTTTCTTT CASSLGHLNTEAFF TRBV4-1 14 TRBJ1-1 NA NA